This TCR beta chain was identified during a study of OX40 agonist ivuxolimab in advanced cancers. Study background: People who had prior anti-PD-1, anti-PD-L1 or anti-CTLA-4 therapy could take part, and less than 50% had some. Partial responses were observed in three patients, of whom one had hepatocellular carcinoma and two had cutaneous melanoma.

For this clone: The antigen is not known.

Sequencing was performed with immunoSEQ multiplex PCR; in TCRdb, only in-frame clones are kept and a portion is missing. The table has 43,000 or so clones, about 90% seen once. Findings and caveats of the study: Compared with others, partial responders at 0.1-3.0 mg/kg displayed clonal expansion among the lowest.

This CDR3 spans 13 amino acids. Per the germline V gene, CDR1 is SGHTA and CDR2 is FQGNSA. V was pared by 6 bases and J by 8 bases, with 13 bases between. The receptor's source is an adult with an advanced solid tumor such as melanoma, head and neck, liver or kidney cancer. This sample comprised CD4+ or CD8+ T cells sorted from blood, obtained in a trial of the OX40 agonist ivuxolimab. The chain employs TRBV7-2 and TRBJ1-4, with a tentative D call TRBD1 (5 bases). The CDR3: CASRPRGDEKLFF. The DNA of the CDR3 is TGTGCCAGCAGACCTCGGGGGGACGAAAAACTGTTTTTT. Looking up the rest from reference TRBV7-2 and TRBJ1-4 gives the full variable domain: GAGVSQSPSNKVTEKGKDVELRCDPISGHTALYWYRQSLGQGLEFLIYFQGNSAPDKSGLPSDRFSAERTGGSVSTLTIQRTQQEDSAVYLCASRPRGDEKLFFGSGTQLSVL.